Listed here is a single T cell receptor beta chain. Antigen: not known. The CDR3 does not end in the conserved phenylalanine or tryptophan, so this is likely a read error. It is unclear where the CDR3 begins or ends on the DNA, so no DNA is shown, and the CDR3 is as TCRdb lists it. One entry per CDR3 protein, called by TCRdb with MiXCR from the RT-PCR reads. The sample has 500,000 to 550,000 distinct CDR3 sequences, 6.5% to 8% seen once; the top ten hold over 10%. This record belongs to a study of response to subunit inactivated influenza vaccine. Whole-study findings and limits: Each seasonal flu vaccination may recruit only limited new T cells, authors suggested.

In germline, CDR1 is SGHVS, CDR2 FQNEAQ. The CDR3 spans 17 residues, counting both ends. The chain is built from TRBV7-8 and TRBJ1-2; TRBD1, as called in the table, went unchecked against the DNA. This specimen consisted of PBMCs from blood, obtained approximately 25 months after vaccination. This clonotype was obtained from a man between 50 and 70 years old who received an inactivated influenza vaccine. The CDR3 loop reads CASSPLGATPSVDGYTL.